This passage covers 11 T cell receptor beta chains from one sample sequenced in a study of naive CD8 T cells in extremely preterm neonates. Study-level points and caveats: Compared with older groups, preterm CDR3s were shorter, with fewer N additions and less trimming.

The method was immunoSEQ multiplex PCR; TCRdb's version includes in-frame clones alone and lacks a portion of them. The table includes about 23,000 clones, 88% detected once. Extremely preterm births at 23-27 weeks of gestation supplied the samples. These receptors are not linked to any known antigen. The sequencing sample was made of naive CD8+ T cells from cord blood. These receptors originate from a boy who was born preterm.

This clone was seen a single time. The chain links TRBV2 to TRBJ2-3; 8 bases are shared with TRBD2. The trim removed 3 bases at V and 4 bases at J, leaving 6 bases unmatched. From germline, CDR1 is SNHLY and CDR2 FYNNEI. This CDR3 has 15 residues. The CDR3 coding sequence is TGTGCCAGCAGTGAGGGGCTAGCGGGTTCAGATACGCAGTATTTT. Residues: CASSEGLAGSDTQYF.

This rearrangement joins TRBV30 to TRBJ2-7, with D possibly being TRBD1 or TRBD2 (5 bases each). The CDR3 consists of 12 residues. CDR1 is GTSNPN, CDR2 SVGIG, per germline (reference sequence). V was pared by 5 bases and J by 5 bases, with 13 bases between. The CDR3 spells CAWASGTHEQYF. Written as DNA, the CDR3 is TGTGCCTGGGCTTCCGGGACCCACGAGCAGTACTTC.

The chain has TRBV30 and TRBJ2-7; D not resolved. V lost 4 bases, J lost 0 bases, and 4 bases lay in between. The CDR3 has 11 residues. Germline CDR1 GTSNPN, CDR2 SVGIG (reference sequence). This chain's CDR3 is CAWTSSYEQYF. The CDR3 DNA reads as TGTGCCTGGACTAGCTCCTACGAGCAGTACTTC.

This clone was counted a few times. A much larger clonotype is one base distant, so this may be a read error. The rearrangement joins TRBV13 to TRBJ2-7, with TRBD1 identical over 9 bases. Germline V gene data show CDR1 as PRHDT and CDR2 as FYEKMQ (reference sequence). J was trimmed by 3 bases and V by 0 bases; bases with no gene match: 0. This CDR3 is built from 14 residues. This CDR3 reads CASSLGTGGYEQYF. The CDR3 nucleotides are TGTGCCAGCAGCTTAGGGACAGGGGGCTACGAGCAGTACTTC.

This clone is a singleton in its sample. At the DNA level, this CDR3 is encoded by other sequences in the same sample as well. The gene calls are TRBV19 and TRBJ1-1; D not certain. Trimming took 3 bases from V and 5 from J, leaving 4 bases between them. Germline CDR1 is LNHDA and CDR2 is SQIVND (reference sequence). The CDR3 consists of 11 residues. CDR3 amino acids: CASSMGTEAFF. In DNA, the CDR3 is TGTGCCAGTAGTATGGGGACTGAAGCTTTCTTT.

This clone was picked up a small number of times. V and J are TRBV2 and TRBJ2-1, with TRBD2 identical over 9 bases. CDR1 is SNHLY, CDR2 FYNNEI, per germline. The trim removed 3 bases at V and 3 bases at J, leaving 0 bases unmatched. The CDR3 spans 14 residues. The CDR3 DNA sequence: TGTGCCAGCAGTGAGCGGGGGGGCTACAATGAGCAGTTCTTC. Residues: CASSERGGYNEQFF.

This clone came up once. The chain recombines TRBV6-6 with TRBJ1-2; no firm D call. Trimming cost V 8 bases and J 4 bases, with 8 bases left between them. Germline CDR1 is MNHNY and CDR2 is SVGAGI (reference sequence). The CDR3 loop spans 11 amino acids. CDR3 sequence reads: CASWTGYGYTF. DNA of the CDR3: TGTGCCAGCTGGACGGGCTATGGCTACACCTTC.

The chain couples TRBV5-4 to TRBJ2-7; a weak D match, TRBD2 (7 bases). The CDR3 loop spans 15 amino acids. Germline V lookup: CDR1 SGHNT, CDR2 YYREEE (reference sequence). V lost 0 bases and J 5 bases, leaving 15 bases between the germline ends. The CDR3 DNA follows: TGTGCCAGCAGCTTGGGGTGGAGGGGGGGCCACGAGCAGTACTTC. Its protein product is CASSLGWRGGHEQYF.

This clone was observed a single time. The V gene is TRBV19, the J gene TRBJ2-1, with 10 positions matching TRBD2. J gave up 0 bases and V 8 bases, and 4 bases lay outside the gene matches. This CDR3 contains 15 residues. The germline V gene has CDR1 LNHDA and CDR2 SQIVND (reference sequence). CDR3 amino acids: CASVPSGGSYNEQFF. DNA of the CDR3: TGTGCCAGTGTACCTAGCGGGGGCTCCTACAATGAGCAGTTCTTC.

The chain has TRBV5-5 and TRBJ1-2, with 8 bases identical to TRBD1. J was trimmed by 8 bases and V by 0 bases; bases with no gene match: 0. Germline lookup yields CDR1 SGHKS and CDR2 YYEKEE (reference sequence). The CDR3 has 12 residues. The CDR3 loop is CASSLGDRGYTF. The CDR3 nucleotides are TGTGCCAGCAGCTTGGGGGACAGGGGCTACACCTTC.

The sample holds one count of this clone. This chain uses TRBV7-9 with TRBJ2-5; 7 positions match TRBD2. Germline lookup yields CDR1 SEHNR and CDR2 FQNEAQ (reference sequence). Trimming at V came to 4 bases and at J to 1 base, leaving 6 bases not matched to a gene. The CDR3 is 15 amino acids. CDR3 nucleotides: TGTGCCAGCAGCTGGGGTAGCGGGCCCCAAGAGACCCAGTACTTC. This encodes CASSWGSGPQETQYF.